The 3 T cell receptor beta chains below were found in one sample sequenced in a study of vaccination and CD4 T cells after COVID-19. Their antigens remain unidentified. Cultured CD4+ T cell DNA was sequenced using the Oncomine TCR Beta short-read assay. One entry per CDR3 protein, called by TCRdb with MiXCR from the PCR reads. The table shows roughly 4,200 distinct CDR3 sequences, with 20% occurring only once. Treatment specified: roughly 11-day PBMC culture with coronavirus spike peptide pools or control peptides (ViraFEST assay). Sequenced input: CD4+ T cells from blood, cultured in vitro. These receptors all come from a human donor who had recovered from COVID-19.

Turning to this clonotype: At one boundary the junction diverges from the germline segment, which might be a read error. The chain joins TRBV12-3 or TRBV12-4 to TRBJ2-5; TRBD2 matches 8 bases. The CDR3 extends over 13 amino acids. For the CDR3, the DNA is TGTGCCAGCACTCCGGGACTAGAAGAGACCCAGCACTTC. Protein: CASTPGLEETQHF.

This clonotype occurred a few times. CDR3 bases: TGTGCCAGCAGTTTTATAGGTCTGAGTCCCTACGAGCAGTACTTC. Translated: CASSFIGLSPYEQYF. V is TRBV12-3 or TRBV12-4 and J is TRBJ2-7; no clear D gene. The V end lost 3 bases, the J end lost 2 bases, and 14 bases lay between the germline ends. The CDR3 consists of 15 residues.

J is TRBJ1-4 and V is TRBV12-3 or TRBV12-4; TRBD1 is a possible D gene (6 bases). V lost 1 base, J lost 8 bases, and 14 bases lay in between. The CDR3 spans 15 residues. In DNA form, the CDR3 reads TGTGCCAGCAGTTTAGTGCAGGGGAAAGGGGAAAAACTGTTTTTT. Amino acid sequence: CASSLVQGKGEKLFF.